This T cell receptor (beta chain) was captured in a study of blood T cells in healthy people across ages. The V gene lost 3 bases and the J gene lost 0 bases, with 7 bases spanning the gap. Germline V CDR1 and CDR2: SGHRS, YFSETQ. The length of the CDR3 is 13 residues. Each sample used at least 6.5 million PBMCs. Total RNA amounts of at least 5 micrograms were extracted per sample. A note on this clonotype: Its target is unknown.

The use of a sample-barcoded 5' primer and a J-beta primer mix characterized a second PCR of roughly 6 to 11 cycles. The template-switch adaptor was a 5' adaptor with 12 random nucleotides. It tagged each cDNA molecule. TCRdb reanalysed the 5' RACE reads using MiXCR and keeps one entry per CDR3 protein. This table holds roughly 800,000 distinct CDR3 sequences, about 62% found once. The study, taken as a whole, reports: Donor CMV status, an unknown factor, possibly confounded changes in expanded clonotypes.

The source of this sequence is a man aged 30 to 39 in good health. Sequencing used blood. The chain recombines TRBV5-1 with TRBJ2-7; the D is unclear. The CDR3 loop is CASSSRHSYEQYF. The CDR3 DNA reads as TGCGCCAGCAGCTCCCGGCACTCCTACGAGCAGTACTTC.